This entry describes one TCR beta chain. Its antigen is unknown. Looked up from germline, CDR1 is SGHTA and CDR2 is FQGNSA. V was clipped by 2 bases and J by 6 bases, with 9 bases between them. CDR3 size: 13 residues. PCR involved 60 Vbeta and 13 Jbeta primers. Clones were sequenced by immunoSEQ multiplex PCR, and TCRdb holds only the in-frame ones, with some missing. The table has 100,000 to 150,000 clones, roughly 85% seen once; the top ten hold over 15%. The sample is drawn from a study of cytomegalovirus exposure and HLA in healthy donors. Study-level points and caveats: Relative to the approximately 680-donor mean, N-insertions were reportedly fewer in an Asian-associated ancestry cluster in a later analysis. Highly shared sequence variants in one cluster were likely a sequencing artifact. TCR beta V segments were, for the most part, productive about 87% or about 30% of the time in an earlier analysis.

V is TRBV7-2 and J is TRBJ2-3; D ambiguous. The sequence was obtained from a man aged 18-30 years in good health and CMV-seropositive. Sequenced: PBMCs. CDR3 protein: CASSLIRMDTQYF. CDR3 bases: TGTGCCAGCAGCTTAATTAGAATGGATACGCAGTATTTT.